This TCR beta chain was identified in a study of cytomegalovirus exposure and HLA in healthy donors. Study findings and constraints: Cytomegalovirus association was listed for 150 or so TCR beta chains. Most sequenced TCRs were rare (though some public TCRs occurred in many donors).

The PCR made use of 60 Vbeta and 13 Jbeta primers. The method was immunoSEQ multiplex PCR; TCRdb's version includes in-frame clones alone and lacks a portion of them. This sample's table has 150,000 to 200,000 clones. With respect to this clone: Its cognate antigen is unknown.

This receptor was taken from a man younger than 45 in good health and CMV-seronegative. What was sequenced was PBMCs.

The CDR3 region has the DNA TGTGCCAGCAGCACCGGACTAGCGGGAAGGCTCTACGAGCAGTACTTC. Protein product: CASSTGLAGRLYEQYF. The rearrangement uses TRBV5-4 and TRBJ2-5; 12 bases agree with TRBD2. The DNA end lines up better with TRBJ2-7; the J call may be wrong. The CDR3 is 16 residues long. Per the germline V gene, CDR1 is SGHNT and CDR2 is YYREEE (reference sequence).